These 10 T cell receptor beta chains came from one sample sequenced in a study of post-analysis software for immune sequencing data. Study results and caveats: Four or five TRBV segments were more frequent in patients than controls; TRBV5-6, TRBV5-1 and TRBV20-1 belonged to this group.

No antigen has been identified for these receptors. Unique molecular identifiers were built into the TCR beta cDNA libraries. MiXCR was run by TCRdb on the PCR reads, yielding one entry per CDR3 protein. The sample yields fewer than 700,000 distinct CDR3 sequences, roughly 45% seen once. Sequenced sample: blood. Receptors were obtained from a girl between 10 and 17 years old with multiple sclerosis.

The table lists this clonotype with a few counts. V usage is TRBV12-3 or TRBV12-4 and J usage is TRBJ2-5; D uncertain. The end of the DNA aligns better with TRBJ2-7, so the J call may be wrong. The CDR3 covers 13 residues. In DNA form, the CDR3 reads TGTGCCAGCAGTTTCGGGTCAAACTACGAGCAGTACTTC. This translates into CASSFGSNYEQYF.

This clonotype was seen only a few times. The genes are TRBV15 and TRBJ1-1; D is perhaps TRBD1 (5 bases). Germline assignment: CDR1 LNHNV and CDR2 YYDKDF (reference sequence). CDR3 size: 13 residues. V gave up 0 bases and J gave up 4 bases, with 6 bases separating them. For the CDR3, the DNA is TGTGCCACCAGCAGAGAGGGGGTCACTGAAGCTTTCTTT. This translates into CATSREGVTEAFF.

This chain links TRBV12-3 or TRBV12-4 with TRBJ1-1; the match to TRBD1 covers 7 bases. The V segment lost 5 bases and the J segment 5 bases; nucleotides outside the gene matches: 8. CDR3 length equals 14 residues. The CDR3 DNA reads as TGTGCCAGCAGTCGACAGGGAGGGAAGACTGAAGCTTTCTTT. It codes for CASSRQGGKTEAFF.

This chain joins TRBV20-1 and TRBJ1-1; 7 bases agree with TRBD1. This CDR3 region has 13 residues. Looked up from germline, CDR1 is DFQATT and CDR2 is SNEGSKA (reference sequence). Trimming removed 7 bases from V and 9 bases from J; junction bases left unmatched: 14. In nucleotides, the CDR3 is TGCAGTGGCGTCGACAGGGTGTCGATGAAAGCTTTCTTT. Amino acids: CSGVDRVSMKAFF.

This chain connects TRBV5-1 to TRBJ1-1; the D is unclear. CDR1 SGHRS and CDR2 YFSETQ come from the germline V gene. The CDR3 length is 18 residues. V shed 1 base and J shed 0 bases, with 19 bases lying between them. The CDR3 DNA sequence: TGCGCCAGCAGCTTGACCATTCTCGACCACTTGCTGAACACTGAAGCTTTCTTT. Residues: CASSLTILDHLLNTEAFF.

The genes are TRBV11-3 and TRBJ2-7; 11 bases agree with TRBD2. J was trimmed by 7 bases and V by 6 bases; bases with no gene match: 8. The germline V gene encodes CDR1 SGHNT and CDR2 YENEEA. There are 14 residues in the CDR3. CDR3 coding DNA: TGTGCCAGCAGGAGGACTAGCGGGCGGAATGAGCAGTACTTC. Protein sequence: CASRRTSGRNEQYF. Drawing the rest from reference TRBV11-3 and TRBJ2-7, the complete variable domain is EAGVVQSPRYKIIEKKQPVAFWCNPISGHNTLYWYLQNLGQGPELLIRYENEEAVDDSQLPKDRFSAERLKGVDSTLKIQPAELGDSAVYLCASRRTSGRNEQYFGPGTRLTVT.

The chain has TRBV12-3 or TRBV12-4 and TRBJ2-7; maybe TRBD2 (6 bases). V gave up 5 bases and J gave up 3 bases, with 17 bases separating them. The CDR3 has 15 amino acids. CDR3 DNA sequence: TGTGCCAGCAGTGCCTGGCGGGACCGAGGCTACGAGCAGTACTTC. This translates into CASSAWRDRGYEQYF.

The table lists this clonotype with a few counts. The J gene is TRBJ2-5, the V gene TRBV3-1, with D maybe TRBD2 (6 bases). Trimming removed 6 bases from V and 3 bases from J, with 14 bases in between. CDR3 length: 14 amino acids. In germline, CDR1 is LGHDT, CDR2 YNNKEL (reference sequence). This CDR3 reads CASRLVGGEETQYF. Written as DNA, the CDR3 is TGTGCCAGCAGGTTGGTGGGAGGTGAAGAGACCCAGTACTTC.

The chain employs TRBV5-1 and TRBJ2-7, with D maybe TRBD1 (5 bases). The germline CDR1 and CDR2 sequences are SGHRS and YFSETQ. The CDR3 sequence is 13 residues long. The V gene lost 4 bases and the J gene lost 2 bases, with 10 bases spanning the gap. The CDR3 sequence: CASSPETAYEQYF. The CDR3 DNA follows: TGCGCCAGCAGCCCAGAGACAGCCTACGAGCAGTACTTC.

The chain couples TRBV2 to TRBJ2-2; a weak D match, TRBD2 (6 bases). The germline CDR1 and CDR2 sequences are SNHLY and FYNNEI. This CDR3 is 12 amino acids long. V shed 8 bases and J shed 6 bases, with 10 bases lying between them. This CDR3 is CASLWEAGELFF. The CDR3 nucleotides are TGTGCCAGCCTGTGGGAGGCCGGGGAGCTGTTTTTT.